These T cell receptor beta chains were read from a single sample in a study of blood T cells in healthy people across ages. TCRdb re-derived calls from the 5' RACE reads in MiXCR, one entry per CDR3 protein. The table shows 600,000 to 850,000 distinct CDR3 sequences, with around a quarter occurring only once. In addition, the sample was reused for a study of T cells of mothers and their children.

Specimen: blood. Receptors originate from a boy younger than 18 in good health. Both conserved end residues are part of each CDR3. Each record gives: CDR3 DNA, CDR3 protein, J gene, V gene, clone size, D gene. The D gene is left open where the match is weak. Clone size is shown for a subset of rows, as once, few, many or a class of expanded clone.

CDR3 DNA: TGTGCCAGCAGTGAAGGGCCCCGAGGGGCAGGACAGCCCCAGCATTTT
CDR3 protein: CASSEGPRGAGQPQHF
J gene: TRBJ1-5
V gene: TRBV2
clone size: -
D gene: -

CDR3 DNA: TGTGCCAGCAGCTTAGGGACAGGCCTCGCAAATGAGCAGTTCTTC
CDR3 protein: CASSLGTGLANEQFF
J gene: TRBJ2-1
V gene: TRBV7-6
clone size: -
D gene: TRBD1

CDR3 DNA: TGCAGTGCTAACCTAGCGGGGGGTACTAGCACAGATACGCAGTATTTT
CDR3 protein: CSANLAGGTSTDTQYF
J gene: TRBJ2-3
V gene: TRBV20-1
clone size: -
D gene: TRBD2

CDR3 DNA: TGTGCCAGCAGCGCGGGACAGTCAGACCAGCCCCAGCATTTT
CDR3 protein: CASSAGQSDQPQHF
J gene: TRBJ1-5
V gene: TRBV9
clone size: few
D gene: TRBD1

CDR3 DNA: TGTGCCAGCAGTGACAGGGGAAGTCGCAGCGAACTGTTTTTT
CDR3 protein: CASSDRGSRSELFF
J gene: TRBJ1-4
V gene: TRBV2
clone size: -
D gene: -

CDR3 DNA: TGTGCCAGCAGCTTAGAGGGTTCAAGATATGAGCGGTACTTC
CDR3 protein: CASSLEGSRYERYF
J gene: TRBJ2-7
V gene: TRBV7-2
clone size: few
D gene: -

CDR3 DNA: TGTGCCAGCAGCTCTACCGGGGGGGCCCCAGAGACCCAGTACTTC
CDR3 protein: CASSSTGGAPETQYF
J gene: TRBJ2-5
V gene: TRBV13
clone size: -
D gene: TRBD2

CDR3 DNA: TGTGCCAGCAGCCAAGGGGGTAGGAACGAGCAGTACTTC
CDR3 protein: CASSQGGRNEQYF
J gene: TRBJ2-7
V gene: TRBV7-3
clone size: few
D gene: -

CDR3 DNA: TGTGCCAGCAGCCAAGGTAGCAGGGGCCACGAGCAGTACTTC
CDR3 protein: CASSQGSRGHEQYF
J gene: TRBJ2-7
V gene: TRBV3-1
clone size: -
D gene: -

CDR3 DNA: TGTGCCAGCAGTCCCGTCCAAACCTACGAGCAGTACTTC
CDR3 protein: CASSPVQTYEQYF
J gene: TRBJ2-7
V gene: TRBV7-2
clone size: few
D gene: -

CDR3 DNA: TGCGCCAGCAGCCAAGATGATGCGGGTGAGCAGTTCTTC
CDR3 protein: CASSQDDAGEQFF
J gene: TRBJ2-1
V gene: TRBV4-3
clone size: -
D gene: -

CDR3 DNA: TGTGCCAGCAGCTTAGGAGCCAGGGGAGTCCCTCAGGAGCAGTTCTTC
CDR3 protein: CASSLGARGVPQEQFF
J gene: TRBJ2-1
V gene: TRBV7-2
clone size: few
D gene: -

CDR3 DNA: TGTGCCAGCAGCATCAGAGGGGGGCTGTCCTACGAGCAGTACTTC
CDR3 protein: CASSIRGGLSYEQYF
J gene: TRBJ2-7
V gene: TRBV14
clone size: -
D gene: -

CDR3 DNA: TGTGCCAGCAGTTACTTAAACCGGGACAGGGGCCGCTATGGCTACACCTTC
CDR3 protein: CASSYLNRDRGRYGYTF
J gene: TRBJ1-2
V gene: TRBV6-5
clone size: few
D gene: TRBD1

CDR3 DNA: TGTGCCAGCAGCGTAGCTAGCGCATACAATGAGCAGTTCTTC
CDR3 protein: CASSVASAYNEQFF
J gene: TRBJ2-1
V gene: TRBV9
clone size: -
D gene: -

CDR3 DNA: TGCGCCAGCAGCCACGGACTAGCGGGATACACAGATACGCAGTATTTT
CDR3 protein: CASSHGLAGYTDTQYF
J gene: TRBJ2-3
V gene: TRBV5-1
clone size: -
D gene: TRBD2

CDR3 DNA: TGTGCCAGCAGCTTAGGGGTAGCGGGGGATAGGTTCTTC
CDR3 protein: CASSLGVAGDRFF
J gene: TRBJ2-5
V gene: TRBV13
clone size: -
D gene: TRBD2

CDR3 DNA: TGCGCCAGCAGCCAAGAAGGAGCGGGGGCGGAGGTAGATACGCAGTATTTT
CDR3 protein: CASSQEGAGAEVDTQYF
J gene: TRBJ2-3
V gene: TRBV4-3
clone size: -
D gene: TRBD2

CDR3 DNA: TGTGCCAGCAGTCCACCCGGACAGGGGCCAGATACGCAGTATTTT
CDR3 protein: CASSPPGQGPDTQYF
J gene: TRBJ2-3
V gene: TRBV28
clone size: -
D gene: TRBD1

CDR3 DNA: TGTGCCAGCAGTGAGAACAGGGTGGGCGACACCGGGGAGCTGTTTTTT
CDR3 protein: CASSENRVGDTGELFF
J gene: TRBJ2-2
V gene: TRBV6-1
clone size: -
D gene: -

CDR3 DNA: TGTGCCAGCGGTTACTCCTCCGGGCTGTTCTACGAGCAGTACTTC
CDR3 protein: CASGYSSGLFYEQYF
J gene: TRBJ2-7
V gene: TRBV27
clone size: -
D gene: -

CDR3 DNA: TGTGCCACCAGGGGGGCAGGGGAGAGAGAGCAGTACTTC
CDR3 protein: CATRGAGEREQYF
J gene: TRBJ2-7
V gene: TRBV28
clone size: few
D gene: -

CDR3 DNA: TGCAGTGCTGGGCGGGCCACAGATACGCAGTATTTT
CDR3 protein: CSAGRATDTQYF
J gene: TRBJ2-3
V gene: TRBV20-1
clone size: -
D gene: -

CDR3 DNA: TGTGCCAGCAGCCTGACAGTAGGAGAGAACACTGAAGCTTTCTTT
CDR3 protein: CASSLTVGENTEAFF
J gene: TRBJ1-1
V gene: TRBV7-2
clone size: few
D gene: -

CDR3 DNA: TGTGCCAGCAGCGTCGCGGGGAAGCCATTCTCTGGGGCCAACGTCCTGACTTTC
CDR3 protein: CASSVAGKPFSGANVLTF
J gene: TRBJ2-6
V gene: TRBV9
clone size: -
D gene: -

CDR3 DNA: TGTGCCAGCGAGGCCGAGACAGGGGGCGACAAGGCCAAAAACATTCAGTACTTC
CDR3 protein: CASEAETGGDKAKNIQYF
J gene: TRBJ2-4
V gene: TRBV6-1
clone size: -
D gene: TRBD1

CDR3 DNA: TGTGCCAGCAACACCCGTGACTCGGGCTACAATGAGCAGTTCTTC
CDR3 protein: CASNTRDSGYNEQFF
J gene: TRBJ2-1
V gene: TRBV27
clone size: few
D gene: -

CDR3 DNA: TGTGCCAGCAGCCAAGAATCAGTAGCCAAAAACATTCAGTACTTC
CDR3 protein: CASSQESVAKNIQYF
J gene: TRBJ2-4
V gene: TRBV3-1
clone size: -
D gene: -

CDR3 DNA: TGTGCCACCAGTGATTCCCGGGGGCGCTCCTACGAGCAGTACTTC
CDR3 protein: CATSDSRGRSYEQYF
J gene: TRBJ2-7
V gene: TRBV24-1
clone size: -
D gene: -

CDR3 DNA: TGTGCCAGCACCCAGGGGGGAAGCGTGGCACAGGCTTATGGCTACACCTTC
CDR3 protein: CASTQGGSVAQAYGYTF
J gene: TRBJ1-2
V gene: TRBV7-2
clone size: -
D gene: TRBD1

CDR3 DNA: TGTGCCAGCAGCCAAGAGACAGGGGCGGGTGAGCAGTTCTTC
CDR3 protein: CASSQETGAGEQFF
J gene: TRBJ2-1
V gene: TRBV7-8
clone size: -
D gene: TRBD1

CDR3 DNA: TGTGCCAGCAGCCAAGCGGGCAGGGGAAAATACGAGCAGTACTTC
CDR3 protein: CASSQAGRGKYEQYF
J gene: TRBJ2-7
V gene: TRBV14
clone size: -
D gene: -

CDR3 DNA: TGTGCCAGCAGACCCCAGACTAGCGGACTTTACAATGAGCAGTTCTTC
CDR3 protein: CASRPQTSGLYNEQFF
J gene: TRBJ2-1
V gene: TRBV27
clone size: few
D gene: TRBD2

CDR3 DNA: TGTGCCAGCAGTTTATTGGGGGCGCAGTACGAGCAGTACTTC
CDR3 protein: CASSLLGAQYEQYF
J gene: TRBJ2-7
V gene: TRBV27
clone size: -
D gene: -

CDR3 DNA: TGCGCCAGCAGCCAATATTCCCTACTAGACACCGGGGAGCTGTTTTTT
CDR3 protein: CASSQYSLLDTGELFF
J gene: TRBJ2-2
V gene: TRBV4-3
clone size: few
D gene: -